Sequencing of this T cell receptor (beta chain) was carried out in a study of OX40 agonist ivuxolimab in advanced cancers. General notes on the study: Ivuxolimab was an agonistic, fully human IgG2 monoclonal antibody directed against OX40 (CD134), a costimulatory receptor. The paper covers the monotherapy dose-escalation part of the phase I ivuxolimab trial, which included N ≈ 50 patients. In the dose-escalation cohort, more than 80% of patients were male, and the mean age was roughly 56 years with a range of about 20 to 90. Prior anti-PD-1, anti-PD-L1 or anti-CTLA-4 therapy was permitted, and checkpoint inhibitors had been received by roughly 40% of dose-escalation patients. Intravenous ivuxolimab was administered to patients every 2 weeks at six dose levels: 0.01, 0.1, 0.3, 1.5, 3 and 10 mg/kg. Peripheral TCRbeta sequencing was intended to test whether TCR sequence diversity was altered and clonal T-cell expansion was caused by ivuxolimab. Three dose-escalation patients achieved partial responses, one with hepatocellular carcinoma and two with cutaneous melanoma. Of the approximately 54 dose-escalation patients, hepatocellular carcinoma was present in approximately 20, melanoma in approximately 15, renal cell carcinoma in 9 and head and neck cancer in 9. Study-level results and caveats: After ivuxolimab, more expanded clones were found on average in CD8+ T cells than in CD4+ T cells. Low levels of normalized T-cell clonal expansion were also seen in some patients who did not respond. The antigen specificity of the peripheral T cells that underwent clonal expansion was not determined. Partial responders in the 0.1-3.0 mg/kg groups had among the lowest normalized peripheral clonal expansion, especially among CD8+ T cells. At doses from 0.1 to 3.0 mg/kg, clonal expansion was seen in both CD4+ and CD8+ blood T cells between baseline and week 6.

Genomic DNA was extracted from sorted cells for sequencing of the TCRbeta CDR3 region. TCRbeta CDR3 regions were sequenced using the immunoSEQ Assay. TCRdb stores this immuneACCESS table with in-frame sequences only. Part of the clones is absent; in the studies checked, under half of the shortfall reflects unresolved V genes, and no reason is known for the rest. This sample comprises 40,000 to 50,000 clones, roughly 90% of them detected only once. The ten largest clonotypes hold 0.85% to 1.1% of the sample. Patients with autoimmune disease history or receiving systemic immunosuppression were excluded from the trial. In every dose cohort, peripheral blood was drawn for TCR sequencing at baseline, cycle 4 day 1, and cycle 7 day 1. The samples were drawn from a first-in-human, open-label, multicenter phase I dose-escalation trial of ivuxolimab. Adults with locally advanced or metastatic melanoma, renal cell, hepatocellular, or head and neck squamous cell carcinoma were enrolled in the trial. Before TCR sequencing, CD4+ and CD8+ T cells were separately sorted from peripheral blood.

A note on this clone: The antigen it recognizes is unknown. Per-base quality was not reported, and no clone a single base away is much larger than it.

V is pruned by 7 bases and J by 5 bases, leaving 5 bases of the junction without a gene match. Via the germline V gene (reference sequence), CDR1 is LNHDA and CDR2 SQIVND. CDR3 length: 13 amino acids, cysteine to phenylalanine. The sequence is cut down to CDR3 DNA, 39 bases in frame from base 1. The sequencing used CD4+ or CD8+ T cells sorted from blood, collected in a trial of the OX40 agonist ivuxolimab. This TCR came from an adult with an advanced solid tumor such as melanoma, head and neck, liver or kidney cancer. The sequence joins TRBV19 to TRBJ2-5, and TRBD1 aligns with 9 junction nucleotides. The nucleotide sequence is given as TGTGCCAGTAAGGACAGGGGCGTTGAGACCCAGTACTTC. The resulting protein is CASKDRGVETQYF.